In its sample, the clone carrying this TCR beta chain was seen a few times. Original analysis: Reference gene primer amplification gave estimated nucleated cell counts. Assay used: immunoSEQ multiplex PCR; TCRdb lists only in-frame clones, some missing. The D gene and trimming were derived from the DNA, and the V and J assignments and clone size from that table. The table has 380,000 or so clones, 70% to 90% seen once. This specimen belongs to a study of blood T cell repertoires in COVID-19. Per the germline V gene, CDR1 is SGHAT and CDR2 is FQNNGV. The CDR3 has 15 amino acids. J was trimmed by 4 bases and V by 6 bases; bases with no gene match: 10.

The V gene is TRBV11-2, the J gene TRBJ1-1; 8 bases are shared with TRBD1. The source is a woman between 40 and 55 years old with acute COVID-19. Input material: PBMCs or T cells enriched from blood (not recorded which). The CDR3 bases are TGTGCCAGCAGGGGTACTCTAGGACAGGGCACTGAAGCTTTCTTT. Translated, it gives CASRGTLGQGTEAFF.